Listed here is a single T cell receptor beta chain. Its antigen is undetermined. J gave up 5 bases and V 5 bases, and 6 bases lay outside the gene matches. From germline, CDR1 is SGHVS and CDR2 FQNEAQ. This CDR3 comprises 14 residues. The data were taken from a study of cytomegalovirus exposure and HLA in healthy donors. Researchers ran the PCR with 60 Vbeta and 13 Jbeta primers. Here immunoSEQ multiplex PCR was the method, and the copy in TCRdb shows in-frame clones only, minus some. The data show 250,000 or so clones, with around 90% seen just once and 1.7% held by the top ten. Overall study results and limits: It was approximately 150 TCR beta chains that were listed as cytomegalovirus-associated.

This clonotype was sampled from a girl aged 2-15 years in good health and CMV-seronegative. The genes are TRBV7-8 and TRBJ2-5, with TRBD1 matching over 9 bases. Sequenced sample: PBMCs. The CDR3 nucleotides read TGTGCCAGCAGCCAACAACAGGGGGCGGAGACCCAGTACTTC. Its protein is CASSQQQGAETQYF.